Below are 28 T cell receptor beta chains sequenced from a single sample in a study of response to subunit inactivated influenza vaccine. TCRdb fed the RT-PCR reads into MiXCR, producing one record per CDR3 protein. Among 560,000 or so distinct CDR3 sequences listed, less than 8% were seen once. Sequenced material: PBMCs from blood, taken less than 30 months after vaccination. The origin of the receptors is a man between 50 and 70 years old who received an inactivated influenza vaccine.

The chain links TRBV11-3 to TRBJ2-2; perhaps TRBD1 as D (6 bases). The CDR3 is 16 residues long. Germline V gene sequence: CDR1 SGHNT, CDR2 YENEEA. V was shortened by 5 bases and J by 3 bases, with 16 bases between the two germline ends. CDR3 coding DNA: TGTGCCAGCAGCGCTAGTATGGGACAACACACCGGGGAGCTGTTTTTT. This encodes CASSASMGQHTGELFF.

V usage is TRBV20-1 and J usage is TRBJ1-1; TRBD1 might be the D (6 bases). CDR1 DFQATT and CDR2 SNEGSKA come from the germline V gene (reference sequence). The CDR3 runs to 13 residues. Trimming took off 3 bases at V and 7 bases at J, with 15 bases between the two ends. The CDR3 nucleotides read TGCAGTGCTAGTTACGGGGGGCGGAGTGAAGCTTTCTTT. This sequence encodes CSASYGGRSEAFF.

This clonotype was picked up a small number of times. The genes are TRBV29-1 and TRBJ2-5, with D possibly being TRBD1 (6 bases). The CDR3 extends over 15 amino acids. CDR1 is SQVTM, CDR2 ANQGSEA, per germline. V lost 6 bases and J 4 bases, leaving 21 bases between the germline ends. This chain's CDR3 is CSVAGEGGFGETQYF. Written as DNA, the CDR3 is TGCAGCGTAGCCGGAGAAGGGGGTTTCGGAGAGACCCAGTACTTC.

This clonotype came up many times. The CDR3 DNA is TGTGCCAGCAGCTGGACAGTACTAGCGGGGGCCCAGTACTTC. It encodes CASSWTVLAGAQYF. This sequence joins TRBV5-5 and TRBJ2-5, with 11 bases fitting TRBD2. Trimming took 3 bases from V and 9 from J; bases not matched to a gene: 7. Germline V gene data show CDR1 as SGHKS and CDR2 as YYEKEE (reference sequence). CDR3 length: 14 amino acids.

The table lists this clonotype with many counts. This chain links TRBV5-5 with TRBJ1-4; D unclear. Germline CDR1 is SGHKS and CDR2 is YYEKEE (reference sequence). The CDR3 totals 14 residues. V dropped 6 bases and J dropped 3 bases, with 12 bases sitting between them. CDR3 sequence (DNA): TGTGCCAGCAACTTAGGGAGGGCTAATGAAAAACTGTTTTTT. Residues: CASNLGRANEKLFF.

There are a few counts of this clonotype. V usage is TRBV7-2 and J usage is TRBJ2-7, with 13 bases lining up with TRBD2. With 2 bases clipped from V and 4 bases from J, the junction kept 5 bases outside the gene matches. CDR3 length: 16 residues. Germline loops: CDR1 SGHTA, CDR2 FQGNSA. CDR3: CASSLTSGGGAYEQYF. The DNA of the CDR3 is TGTGCCAGCAGCTTAACTAGCGGGGGGGGTGCTTACGAGCAGTACTTC.

The J gene is TRBJ2-1, the V gene TRBV5-1, with 12 bases fitting TRBD2. Germline CDR1 is SGHRS and CDR2 is YFSETQ. The CDR3 spans 20 residues. With 0 bases clipped from V and 3 bases from J, the junction kept 13 bases outside the gene matches. CDR3 sequence: CASSLATTLAGGQYYNEQFF. The CDR3 coding sequence is TGCGCCAGCAGCTTGGCCACTACACTAGCGGGGGGCCAATACTACAATGAGCAGTTCTTC.

This clonotype was seen at least ten times. The chain links TRBV12-3 or TRBV12-4 to TRBJ1-1, with D tentatively TRBD1 (6 bases). With 2 bases removed from V and 4 bases from J, the gap between germline ends came to 11 bases. The CDR3 runs 14 residues. The CDR3 bases are TGTGCCAGCAGTTTAAGGCAGGGGAGCACTGAAGCTTTCTTT. It translates to CASSLRQGSTEAFF.

This clonotype was picked up many times. CDR3 sequence: CASSDRTNEQYF. CDR3 nucleotides: TGTGCCAGCAGCGACCGGACTAACGAGCAGTACTTC. The chain uses TRBV3-1 and TRBJ2-7; TRBD2 is a possible D gene (6 bases). V shed 5 bases and J shed 5 bases, with 10 bases lying between them. CDR1 LGHDT and CDR2 YNNKEL come from the germline V gene (reference sequence). This CDR3 is built from 12 residues.

This clonotype was detected many times. The rearrangement joins TRBV5-1 to TRBJ2-5; 7 nucleotides line up with TRBD2. CDR1 and CDR2 (germline): SGHRS, YFSETQ. V was pared by 4 bases and J by 2 bases, with 8 bases of the junction left unmatched. The CDR3 sequence is 15 residues long. CDR3 nucleotide sequence: TGCGCCAGCAGCACCATGTCTAGCGGACAAGAGACCCAGTACTTC. This codes for CASSTMSSGQETQYF.

The chain is built from TRBV6-2 or TRBV6-3 and TRBJ2-5; maybe TRBD2 (5 bases). Germline V gene data show CDR1 as MNHEY and CDR2 as SVGEGT. Trimming took off 2 bases at V and 4 bases at J, with 8 bases between the two ends. There are 13 residues in the CDR3. The CDR3 sequence is CASSYAGIETQYF. In DNA form, the CDR3 reads TGTGCCAGCAGTTACGCCGGGATAGAGACCCAGTACTTC.

The chain has TRBV6-1 and TRBJ2-1; unclear D gene. Germline V lookup: CDR1 MNHNS, CDR2 SASEGT. The ends were cut back, 7 bases at V and 2 bases at J, with 12 bases in the middle. The CDR3 sequence is 14 residues long. Written as DNA, the CDR3 is TGTGCCAGCACTCCGAGCTGGACCTACAATGAGCAGTTCTTC. Protein sequence: CASTPSWTYNEQFF.

This chain uses TRBV5-4 with TRBJ2-6; no clear D. Germline-derived CDR1 and CDR2 are SGHNT and YYREEE (reference sequence). Deletions cut 4 bases from V and 0 bases from J, with 11 bases between. The CDR3 runs to 16 residues. The CDR3 region is CASSVDLSSGANVLTF. The CDR3 coding sequence is TGTGCCAGCAGCGTCGATTTAAGCTCTGGGGCCAACGTCCTGACTTTC.

Many counts were recorded for this clonotype. The chain employs TRBV7-2 and TRBJ2-7, with D tentatively TRBD1 (5 bases). The CDR3 totals 14 residues. The V and J ends lost 3 bases and 3 bases respectively, with 12 bases between them. CDR1 is SGHTA, CDR2 FQGNSA, per germline. This chain's CDR3 is CASSLDIFSYEQYF. CDR3 nucleotides: TGTGCCAGCAGCTTGGACATATTCAGCTACGAGCAGTACTTC.

The sample holds many counts of this clonotype. The chain has TRBV20-1 and TRBJ2-1; 7 bases align to TRBD2. This CDR3 is built from 15 residues. Germline V lookup: CDR1 DFQATT, CDR2 SNEGSKA (reference sequence). With 8 bases clipped from V and 6 bases from J, the junction kept 16 bases outside the gene matches. CDR3 coding DNA: TGCAGTATACCCCCCCGAATAGGGAGGGGCAATGAGCAGTTCTTC. It is translated as CSIPPRIGRGNEQFF.

J is TRBJ2-4 and V is TRBV2, with D tentatively TRBD2 (6 bases). CDR1 is SNHLY, CDR2 FYNNEI, per germline. V lost 6 bases, J lost 8 bases, and 14 bases lay in between. The CDR3 contains 13 residues. The CDR3 DNA follows: TGTGCCAGCAGGGCGGACTACCATGACATTCAGTACTTC. It codes for CASRADYHDIQYF. Full variable domain (missing parts from reference TRBV2 and TRBJ2-4): EPEVTQTPSHQVTQMGQEVILRCVPISNHLYFYWYRQILGQKVEFLVSFYNNEISEKSEIFDDQFSVERPDGSNFTLKIRSTKLEDSAMYFCASRADYHDIQYFGAGTRLSVL.

Only a few counts were recorded for this clonotype. The chain has TRBV20-1 and TRBJ2-7; no clear D gene. Looked up from germline, CDR1 is DFQATT and CDR2 is SNEGSKA (reference sequence). The CDR3 runs 13 residues. V lost 3 bases to trimming and J lost 2 bases, with 11 bases between them. The CDR3 DNA is TGCAGTGCTAGTAAGGGTATGGCCTACGAGCAGTACTTC. This sequence encodes CSASKGMAYEQYF.

This chain links TRBV20-1 with TRBJ2-1, with TRBD2 identical over 10 bases. In germline, CDR1 is DFQATT, CDR2 SNEGSKA (reference sequence). This CDR3 is 16 amino acids long. After removal of 6 bases from V and 5 bases from J, the junction contained 13 bases not matched to a gene. CDR3 nucleotide sequence: TGCAGTGCCTCTACCTCGAGCGGGAGGGCGAACAATGAGCAGTTCTTC. Amino acid sequence: CSASTSSGRANNEQFF.

The table lists this clonotype with a few counts. The rearrangement joins TRBV7-2 to TRBJ2-4, with D hard to call. The germline gives CDR1 SGHTA, CDR2 FQGNSA. Trimming took 5 bases from V and 7 from J, leaving 15 bases between them. The CDR3 totals 14 residues. The CDR3: CASSRSWVGNIQYF. CDR3 nucleotide sequence: TGTGCCAGCAGCCGCAGCTGGGTTGGGAACATTCAGTACTTC.

The chain couples TRBV5-1 to TRBJ1-2; perhaps TRBD1 as D (5 bases). The V end was cut by 7 bases, the J end by 8 bases, with 18 bases between. The CDR3 runs to 13 residues. The germline CDR1 and CDR2 sequences are SGHRS and YFSETQ. CDR3 region: CASVPDGGSGYTF. The CDR3 region has the DNA TGCGCCAGCGTTCCGGACGGGGGATCGGGCTACACCTTC.

This clonotype was observed at least ten times. The rearrangement joins TRBV10-3 to TRBJ2-5, with a possible D match to TRBD1 (7 bases). Germline-derived CDR1 and CDR2 are ENHRY and SYGVKD. Trimming took 3 bases from V and 4 from J, leaving 12 bases between them. This CDR3 spans 14 amino acids. The CDR3 DNA sequence: TGTGCCATCAGTGATGGAGGGGGCGTAGAGACCCAGTACTTC. This codes for CAISDGGGVETQYF.

This clonotype showed up just a few times. The V and J genes are TRBV5-1 and TRBJ2-1, with D perhaps TRBD2 (6 bases). CDR1 and CDR2 from the germline V gene are SGHRS and YFSETQ. Trimming left V 0 bases short and J 7 bases short, with 17 bases between. The CDR3 sequence is 16 residues long. This chain's CDR3 is CASSLEASEIGNEQFF. DNA of the CDR3: TGCGCCAGCAGCTTGGAGGCTAGCGAGATTGGTAATGAGCAGTTCTTC.

CDR3 sequence (DNA): TGTGCCAGTGCGATAAGGGGGAGGTGGACAGATACGCAGTATTTT. Its protein is CASAIRGRWTDTQYF. The chain couples TRBV7-2 to TRBJ2-3, with D perhaps given as TRBD1 or TRBD2 (6 bases each). Germline assignment: CDR1 SGHTA and CDR2 FQGNSA. V dropped 9 bases and J dropped 3 bases, with 19 bases sitting between them. The CDR3 loop spans 15 amino acids.

This clonotype has a handful of counts. The V call is TRBV12-3 or TRBV12-4, the J call TRBJ2-7; TRBD1 aligns across 10 bases. Trimming at V came to 5 bases and at J to 5 bases, leaving 6 bases not matched to a gene. The CDR3 runs 14 residues. CDR3: CASSIRDRGHEQYF. Written as DNA, the CDR3 is TGTGCCAGCAGTATCCGGGACAGGGGCCACGAGCAGTACTTC.

The chain joins TRBV25-1 to TRBJ2-4, with a tentative D call TRBD1 (6 bases). Germline V lookup: CDR1 MGHDK, CDR2 SYGVNS. V lost 1 base, J lost 2 bases, and 12 bases lay in between. This CDR3 is built from 16 residues. The CDR3: CASSEWGRESKNIQYF. The CDR3 nucleotides read TGTGCCAGCAGTGAATGGGGGCGCGAGTCCAAAAACATTCAGTACTTC. The whole variable domain, remainder taken from reference TRBV25-1 and TRBJ2-4, is EADIYQTPRYLVIGTGKKITLECSQTMGHDKMYWYQQDPGMELHLIHYSYGVNSTEKGDLSSESTVSRIRTEHFPLTLESARPSHTSQYLCASSEWGRESKNIQYFGAGTRLSVL.

This chain joins TRBV20-1 and TRBJ1-4; tentatively, D is TRBD1 (5 bases). The CDR3 consists of 20 residues. The germline CDR1 and CDR2 sequences are DFQATT and SNEGSKA (reference sequence). Trimming took 5 bases from V and 7 from J, leaving 35 bases between them. CDR3 bases: TGCAGTGCTCAGAGTTCCCCGTGGAGGCTCTGGGGGGTTGAGGGTGAAAAACTGTTTTTT. Its translation: CSAQSSPWRLWGVEGEKLFF.

The chain has TRBV3-1 and TRBJ2-1; 13 nucleotides align to TRBD2. The CDR3 has 18 amino acids. Germline CDR1 LGHDT, CDR2 YNNKEL (reference sequence). V was clipped by 0 bases and J by 9 bases; unmatched bases: 11. In nucleotides, the CDR3 is TGTGCCAGCAGCCAAGACCCGGGACTAGCGGGGCCACGTGGTGAGCAGTTCTTC. Amino acid sequence: CASSQDPGLAGPRGEQFF.

This clonotype was observed a few times. The chain uses TRBV6-1 and TRBJ2-7; the match to TRBD1 covers 8 bases. This CDR3 contains 15 residues. V was clipped by 2 bases and J by 3 bases; unmatched bases: 6. Germline values: CDR1 MNHNS, CDR2 SASEGT. In DNA, the CDR3 is TGTGCCAGCAGTGAACCGGGACAGGCGAACTACGAGCAGTACTTC. Translating it yields CASSEPGQANYEQYF.